The 17 T cell receptor beta chains below all came from one sample that was sequenced in a study of beta chain features in type 1 diabetes. Whole-study findings and limits: All four CD4+ subsets from Type 1 diabetes patients carried moderately but significantly shorter TCRB CDR3s.

Their target antigens are unknown. cDNA synthesis used the whole RNA isolate, giving expressed TCRB sequences. Method: immunoSEQ multiplex PCR; TCRdb's copy keeps in-frame clones and lacks some. The sample has about 660,000 clones; about 14% are singletons. Sequencing used naive CD4+ T cells from blood. The receptor set was obtained from a man aged 18 to 29 with type 1 diabetes.

The chain employs TRBV6-5 and TRBJ1-5; 10 bases align to TRBD1. Germline CDR1 is MNHEY and CDR2 is SVGAGI. The CDR3 spans 15 residues. The trim removed 6 bases at V and 5 bases at J, leaving 7 bases unmatched. CDR3 nucleotides: TGTGCCAGCAGCCCGGGACAGGGGAGAGATCAGCCCCAGCATTTT. This translates into CASSPGQGRDQPQHF.

The chain has TRBV19 and TRBJ2-4, with D tentatively TRBD2 (5 bases). The CDR3 extends over 12 amino acids. V lost 11 bases, J lost 1 base, and 9 bases lay in between. Germline V lookup: CDR1 LNHDA, CDR2 SQIVND (reference sequence). The CDR3 DNA follows: TGTGCCTACCGGAGGGCCAAAAACATTCAGTACTTC. Translated: CAYRRAKNIQYF.

This clone was detected only a few times. The J gene is TRBJ2-3, the V gene TRBV9, with D unclear. This CDR3 region has 13 residues. Trimming took 0 bases from V and 4 from J, leaving 6 bases between them. Germline V gene sequence: CDR1 SGDLS, CDR2 YYNGEE. The CDR3 DNA is TGTGCCAGCAGCGTAGCGAGCGCAGATACGCAGTATTTT. It is translated as CASSVASADTQYF.

This clone showed up just a few times. The chain uses TRBV5-1 and TRBJ2-3; TRBD2 might be the D (5 bases). V gave up 6 bases and J gave up 4 bases, with 18 bases separating them. The CDR3 length is 15 residues. The germline CDR1 and CDR2 sequences are SGHRS and YFSETQ. The CDR3 here is CASTPGSSSADTQYF. In DNA, the CDR3 is TGCGCCAGCACCCCGGGAAGCAGTAGTGCAGATACGCAGTATTTT.

This clone was counted only a few times. The CDR3 here is CASSGGQQETQYF. The CDR3 DNA reads TGCGCCAGCAGTGGGGGACAGCAAGAGACCCAGTACTTC. This rearrangement joins TRBV5-1 to TRBJ2-5; 7 bases agree with TRBD1. Germline values: CDR1 SGHRS, CDR2 YFSETQ. The CDR3 runs to 13 residues. Trimming took 5 bases from V and 2 from J; bases not matched to a gene: 3.

This chain connects TRBV5-4 to TRBJ2-5, with TRBD1 matching 8 bases. This CDR3 has 15 residues. V lost 7 bases and J lost 5; bases outside the gene matches: 13. The germline CDR1 and CDR2 sequences are SGHNT and YYREEE (reference sequence). The CDR3 here is CASGKGQARGETQYF. The CDR3 region has the DNA TGTGCCAGCGGAAAGGGACAGGCGAGGGGTGAGACCCAGTACTTC.

The chain combines TRBV7-2 with TRBJ1-2; D not certain. V lost 1 base, J lost 2 bases, and 8 bases lay in between. Germline V gene data show CDR1 as SGHTA and CDR2 as FQGNSA. The CDR3 is 14 residues long. CDR3 in DNA: TGTGCCAGCAGCTTAGACACGGCCAACTATGGCTACACCTTC. Its translation is CASSLDTANYGYTF.

Note on this clone: Other DNA sequences of this sample code for an identical CDR3. The chain uses TRBV29-1 and TRBJ1-1; the D is unclear. The CDR3 spans 13 residues. V lost 0 bases to trimming and J lost 1 base, with 6 bases between them. Germline V gene data show CDR1 as SQVTM and CDR2 as ANQGSEA. CDR3 bases: TGCAGCGTTGAAGAGGTCCCGAACACTGAAGCTTTCTTT. Protein sequence: CSVEEVPNTEAFF.

This clone was counted only a few times. The genes are TRBV10-3 and TRBJ1-4; D gene unclear. V gave up 5 bases and J gave up 0 bases, with 10 bases separating them. The germline V gene encodes CDR1 ENHRY and CDR2 SYGVKD. This CDR3 has 15 residues. CDR3 sequence (DNA): TGTGCCATCAGTCGTGACGAAGCAACTAATGAAAAACTGTTTTTT. Its translation: CAISRDEATNEKLFF.

The gene calls are TRBV7-2 and TRBJ1-1; possible D gene TRBD1, 5 bases. Germline lookup yields CDR1 SGHTA and CDR2 FQGNSA. The CDR3 is 16 amino acids. V was clipped by 2 bases and J by 2 bases, with 15 bases between them. The chain's CDR3 is CASSLRGTGLNTEAFF. The CDR3 DNA reads as TGTGCCAGCAGCTTAAGGGGAACAGGTCTTAACACTGAAGCTTTCTTT.

This clone was seen more than once but under ten times. The CDR3 region is CASRGRDNQPQHF. The CDR3 coding sequence is TGTGCCAGCAGAGGTCGCGACAATCAGCCCCAGCATTTT. The chain links TRBV2 to TRBJ1-5, with no clear D. The germline CDR1 and CDR2 sequences are SNHLY and FYNNEI. The CDR3 is 13 residues long. The V end was cut by 6 bases, the J end by 3 bases, with 9 bases between. Variable domain in full (rest from reference TRBV2 and TRBJ1-5): EPEVTQTPSHQVTQMGQEVILRCVPISNHLYFYWYRQILGQKVEFLVSFYNNEISEKSEIFDDQFSVERPDGSNFTLKIRSTKLEDSAMYFCASRGRDNQPQHFGDGTRLSIL.

The rearrangement joins TRBV30 to TRBJ2-3; D unclear. The CDR3 sequence is 12 residues long. Per the germline V gene, CDR1 is GTSNPN and CDR2 is SVGIG (reference sequence). V was clipped by 2 bases and J by 6 bases, with 9 bases between them. The CDR3 here is CAWSRDMDTQYF. CDR3 sequence (DNA): TGTGCCTGGAGTAGGGATATGGATACGCAGTATTTT.

The rearrangement links TRBV7-2 to TRBJ2-5; TRBD2 matches at 11 bases. Germline CDR1 reads SGHTA; CDR2 reads FQGNSA. Trimming removed 3 bases from V and 2 bases from J; junction bases left unmatched: 2. This CDR3 region has 15 residues. CDR3 loop: CASSLRLAGQETQYF. The CDR3 DNA reads as TGTGCCAGCAGCTTGAGACTAGCGGGACAAGAGACCCAGTACTTC.

This clone turned up a few times. This sample also contains other DNA sequences that code for the same CDR3. The chain joins TRBV5-1 to TRBJ2-5; D perhaps matches TRBD1 (5 bases). The V end was cut by 1 base, the J end by 2 bases, with 6 bases between. The germline gives CDR1 SGHRS, CDR2 YFSETQ. The CDR3 is 13 residues long. In nucleotides, the CDR3 is TGCGCCAGCAGCTTGAGACAGCAAGAGACCCAGTACTTC. It translates to CASSLRQQETQYF.

The sample holds a few counts of this clone. This sequence joins TRBV30 and TRBJ1-1; a weak D match, TRBD1 (6 bases). The germline V gene encodes CDR1 GTSNPN and CDR2 SVGIG (reference sequence). The V end lost 4 bases, the J end lost 5 bases, and 14 bases lay between the germline ends. The CDR3 covers 13 residues. The CDR3, as DNA: TGTGCCTGGACAACGGGGGCGAAGACTGAAGCTTTCTTT. It specifies CAWTTGAKTEAFF.

This clone occurred a few times. This rearrangement joins TRBV10-3 to TRBJ1-5; 11 bases are a match to TRBD1. Looked up from germline, CDR1 is ENHRY and CDR2 is SYGVKD. V shed 2 bases, J shed 7 bases, and the junction held 4 bases outside the gene matches. There are 15 residues in the CDR3. The CDR3 is CAISEGQGAGQPQHF. CDR3 nucleotides: TGTGCCATCAGTGAGGGACAGGGGGCTGGGCAGCCCCAGCATTTT.

V is TRBV7-9 and J is TRBJ2-7; tentatively, D is TRBD1 or TRBD2 (5 bases each). Germline V gene lookup returns CDR1 SEHNR and CDR2 FQNEAQ (reference sequence). CDR3 size: 12 residues. Deletions cut 5 bases from V and 3 bases from J, with 8 bases between. CDR3 nucleotides: TGTGCCAGCAGCAGGGGACGCTACGAGCAGTACTTC. Its translation: CASSRGRYEQYF.